This entry features one T cell receptor beta chain sequence. The data were obtained in a study of blood T cells in healthy people across ages. The V end lost 4 bases, the J end lost 5 bases, and 14 bases lay between the germline ends. Germline CDR1 SGHTA, CDR2 FQGNSA. The CDR3 spans 15 residues. PCR was performed a second time for roughly 7 to 12 cycles using a sample-barcoded 5' primer and a J-beta primer mix. TCRdb processed the 5' RACE reads anew with MiXCR; each CDR3 protein has one entry. The top ten hold 7.7% of the sample, which has 1.5 million to 2 million distinct CDR3 sequences, approximately 28% seen once.

Sequencing used blood. The genes are TRBV7-2 and TRBJ2-2; TRBD2 is a possible D gene (5 bases). The receptor comes from a woman aged 25 to 39 in good health. CDR3 sequence reads: CASSYRGRATGELFF. The CDR3 nucleotides read TGTGCCAGCAGCTACCGGGGTCGGGCGACCGGGGAGCTGTTTTTT.